The 28 T cell receptor beta chains presented below share a single source sample, sequenced in a study of blood T cell repertoires in COVID-19. Some clones are missing from TCRdb's copy, which holds only in-frame ones; the method was immunoSEQ multiplex PCR. The sample includes about 250,000 clones, over 80% seen only once; the top ten take around 3.1%. Material for sequencing was PBMCs or T cells enriched from blood (not recorded which). These receptors were taken from a woman aged 35 to 49 who had been exposed to COVID-19.

This rearrangement joins TRBV30 to TRBJ2-4; 7 nucleotides match TRBD2. The germline CDR1 and CDR2 sequences are GTSNPN and SVGIG (reference sequence). The V gene end was trimmed by 3 bases and the J gene end by 12 bases; junction bases not matched to a gene: 14. The CDR3 has 14 residues. This chain's CDR3 is CAWSPTSSGDSQYF. CDR3 in DNA: TGTGCCTGGAGCCCTACCTCTAGCGGTGACTCTCAGTACTTC. The whole variable domain, remainder taken from reference TRBV30 and TRBJ2-4, is SQTIHQWPATLVQPVGSPLSLECTVEGTSNPNLYWYRQAAGRGLQLLFYSVGIGQISSEVPQNLSASRPQDRQFILSSKKLLLSDSGFYLCAWSPTSSGDSQYFGAGTRLSVL.

This chain joins TRBV19 and TRBJ2-3; D gene unclear. Looked up from germline, CDR1 is LNHDA and CDR2 is SQIVND (reference sequence). Trimming shortened V by 4 bases and J by 0 bases, and 5 bases separated the two germline ends. The CDR3 totals 13 residues. The CDR3 nucleotides are TGTGCCAGTAGTAGCCAGAGCACAGATACGCAGTATTTT. This translates into CASSSQSTDTQYF. Full variable domain (missing parts from reference TRBV19 and TRBJ2-3): DGGITQSPKYLFRKEGQNVTLSCEQNLNHDAMYWYRQDPGQGLRLIYYSQIVNDFQKGDIAEGYSVSREKKESFPLTVTSAQKNPTAFYLCASSSQSTDTQYFGPGTRLTVL.

The sample holds a few counts of this clone. This chain uses TRBV9 with TRBJ2-1, with 10 bases fitting TRBD1. Germline CDR1 reads SGDLS; CDR2 reads YYNGEE. The CDR3 totals 14 residues. V shed 6 bases and J 7 bases; nucleotides not matched to a gene: 7. CDR3 amino acids: CASTLGQGSNEQFF. CDR3 bases: TGTGCCAGCACCCTGGGACAGGGGTCGAATGAGCAGTTCTTC.

The chain uses TRBV30 and TRBJ2-1, with a weak D call TRBD1 (6 bases). This CDR3 contains 14 residues. V was trimmed by 3 bases and J by 7 bases, leaving 16 bases between them. Germline V gives CDR1 GTSNPN, CDR2 SVGIG (reference sequence). The CDR3 sequence is CAWSGQGPFNEQFF. As DNA, the CDR3 is TGTGCCTGGAGCGGGCAGGGGCCTTTTAATGAGCAGTTCTTC.

The chain has TRBV29-1 and TRBJ1-1; possibly TRBD1 for D (6 bases). V was clipped by 7 bases and J by 7 bases, with 22 bases between them. Germline CDR1 and CDR2: SQVTM and ANQGSEA. CDR3 length: 14 amino acids. The CDR3 here is CSASTGGGLNEAFF. The DNA for the CDR3 is TGCAGCGCCTCAACCGGGGGGGGGCTGAATGAAGCTTTCTTT.

Comments on this clone: Relative to the germline gene, one junction end is altered; a read error may explain this. The chain carries TRBV5-1 and TRBJ2-2; 8 bases line up with TRBD1. This CDR3 spans 16 amino acids. Per germline, CDR1 SGHRS and CDR2 YFSETQ. The CDR3 nucleotides read TGTGCCAGCAGCTTGAGTTCGGGACAGGATACCGGGGAGCTGTTTTTT. Residues: CASSLSSGQDTGELFF. Full variable domain (missing parts from reference TRBV5-1 and TRBJ2-2): KAGVTQTPRYLIKTRGQQVTLSCSPISGHRSVSWYQQTPGQGLQFLFEYFSETQRNKGNFPGRFSGRQFSNSRSEMNVSTLELGDSALYLCASSLSSGQDTGELFFGEGSRLTVL.

This chain links TRBV7-6 with TRBJ2-2, with 15 nucleotides matching TRBD2. Unmatched junction bases numbered 0, after V lost 3 bases and J lost 4 bases. The length of the CDR3 is 16 residues. The germline gives CDR1 SGHVS, CDR2 FNYEAQ. The CDR3 nucleotides are TGTGCCAGCAGCTTGGGACTAGCGGGGGGCACCGGGGAGCTGTTTTTT. Translation: CASSLGLAGGTGELFF.

This clone was recorded a few times. The chain combines TRBV9 with TRBJ1-2; D gene uncertain. This CDR3 region has 17 residues. V was trimmed by 3 bases and J by 0 bases, leaving 18 bases between them. Germline-derived CDR1 and CDR2 are SGDLS and YYNGEE. In nucleotides, the CDR3 is TGTGCCAGCAGCGCGCAGGAGGGAGAGGGCCCTAACTATGGCTACACCTTC. It yields the protein CASSAQEGEGPNYGYTF.

The rearrangement joins TRBV9 to TRBJ1-2, with D possibly TRBD1 on 5 matching bases. This CDR3 has 15 amino acids. The V gene lost 3 bases and the J gene lost 4 bases, with 16 bases spanning the gap. Germline V gene sequence: CDR1 SGDLS, CDR2 YYNGEE. CDR3: CASSATVSTAYGYTF. In DNA form, the CDR3 reads TGTGCCAGCAGCGCGACCGTTTCGACAGCCTATGGCTACACCTTC.

This chain uses TRBV27 with TRBJ2-7, with 7 positions matching TRBD2. V shed 3 bases and J 2 bases; nucleotides not matched to a gene: 7. This CDR3 spans 15 amino acids. Germline-derived CDR1 and CDR2 are MNHEY and SMNVEV (reference sequence). CDR3 in amino acids: CASSLGGEHTYEQYF. CDR3 DNA: TGTGCCAGCAGTTTGGGAGGGGAACACACCTACGAGCAGTACTTC.

This rearrangement joins TRBV5-4 to TRBJ2-5; the D is unclear. CDR1 SGHNT and CDR2 YYREEE come from the germline V gene (reference sequence). This CDR3 has 15 residues. The V end lost 1 base, the J end lost 3 bases, and 13 bases lay between the germline ends. CDR3 DNA sequence: TGTGCCAGCAGCTTGTCTAACAGAATGGAAGAGACCCAGTACTTC. Encoded protein: CASSLSNRMEETQYF.

This chain joins TRBV7-2 and TRBJ1-3, with D possibly TRBD1 on 5 matching bases. V lost 1 base, J lost 2 bases, and 9 bases lay in between. CDR1 and CDR2 from the germline V gene are SGHTA and FQGNSA. The CDR3 is 15 amino acids. The chain's CDR3 is CASSLGREAGNTIYF. CDR3 bases: TGTGCCAGCAGCTTAGGCAGGGAGGCTGGAAACACCATATATTTT. The full variable domain, its missing parts supplied by reference TRBV7-2 and TRBJ1-3, is GAGVSQSPSNKVTEKGKDVELRCDPISGHTALYWYRQSLGQGLEFLIYFQGNSAPDKSGLPSDRFSAERTGGSVSTLTIQRTQQEDSAVYLCASSLGREAGNTIYFGEGSWLTVV.

This clone came up once. The chain has TRBV9 and TRBJ1-4; D not certain. Trimming pared 0 bases from V and 7 bases from J, leaving 7 bases between. Germline-derived CDR1 and CDR2 are SGDLS and YYNGEE. CDR3 length: 13 residues. This chain's CDR3 is CASSVDPGEKLFF. CDR3 DNA: TGTGCCAGCAGCGTAGACCCCGGTGAAAAACTGTTTTTT.

The chain couples TRBV5-1 to TRBJ2-7; TRBD2 matches at 8 bases. The germline gives CDR1 SGHRS, CDR2 YFSETQ. The CDR3 totals 14 residues. The CDR3 DNA reads TGTGCCAGCAGCTTAGGTAGCGGGAAGTACGAGCAGTACGTC. Encoded protein: CASSLGSGKYEQYV.

This chain joins TRBV7-6 and TRBJ1-3; 8 bases agree with TRBD1. The CDR3 runs 15 residues. Germline V gene sequence: CDR1 SGHVS, CDR2 FNYEAQ. J lost 2 bases, V lost 5 bases, and 5 bases had no gene match. DNA of the CDR3: TGTGCCAGCAGCCCCGGGACAGGCGCTGGAAACACCATATATTTT. Translation gives CASSPGTGAGNTIYF.

CDR3 in DNA: TGTGCCAGTAGTATTCGGGCAGGGCCTGAAGCTTTCTTT. Its translation: CASSIRAGPEAFF. This chain uses TRBV19 with TRBJ1-1; a weak D match, TRBD1 (5 bases). V gave up 3 bases and J gave up 6 bases, with 11 bases separating them. The CDR3 spans 13 residues. Germline V gene sequence: CDR1 LNHDA, CDR2 SQIVND (reference sequence).

V and J are TRBV28 and TRBJ1-5; TRBD1 might be the D (5 bases). Germline values: CDR1 MDHEN, CDR2 SYDVKM. The CDR3 contains 15 residues. The V end was cut by 6 bases, the J end by 3 bases, with 15 bases between. The CDR3 DNA follows: TGTGCCAGCAGGTTAACAAGGGGTTTCAATCAGCCCCAGCATTTT. Its protein is CASRLTRGFNQPQHF.

V gene TRBV2 combines with J gene TRBJ2-7; 7 bases fit TRBD1. In germline, CDR1 is SNHLY, CDR2 FYNNEI. With 2 bases clipped from V and 3 bases from J, the junction kept 4 bases outside the gene matches. The CDR3 has 14 amino acids. The CDR3 is CASSENAGGYEQYV. CDR3 DNA: TGTGCCAGCAGTGAAAATGCAGGGGGCTACGAGCAGTACGTC.

The rearrangement uses TRBV7-2 and TRBJ2-7; D might be TRBD2 (5 bases). CDR1 is SGHTA, CDR2 FQGNSA, per germline. Trimming shortened V by 1 base and J by 6 bases, and 13 bases separated the two germline ends. CDR3 length equals 14 residues. CDR3 in DNA: TGTGCCAGCAGCTTAGGCCCGGGGTTCGGCGAGCAGTACTTC. Its translation is CASSLGPGFGEQYF.

This chain connects TRBV5-8 to TRBJ2-1; D ambiguous. Germline CDR1 and CDR2: SGHTS and YDEGEE. Trimming cost V 5 bases and J 4 bases, with 4 bases left between them. The CDR3 contains 11 residues. The CDR3 DNA reads as TGTGCCAGCAGTCGGTACAATGAGCAGTTCTTC. It codes for CASSRYNEQFF.

CDR3 sequence reads: CATSDWVGVEQFF. The CDR3 DNA follows: TGTGCCACCAGTGATTGGGTCGGGGTTGAGCAGTTCTTC. The chain carries TRBV24-1 and TRBJ2-1; tentative D call: TRBD2 (5 bases). Trimming cost V 2 bases and J 9 bases, with 10 bases left between them. The CDR3 is made up of 13 amino acids. CDR1 is KGHDR, CDR2 SFDVKD, per germline.

This chain connects TRBV7-8 to TRBJ2-7; weak D call: TRBD2 (6 bases). V was shortened by 1 base and J by 3 bases, with 10 bases between the two germline ends. Germline V gene data show CDR1 as SGHVS and CDR2 as FQNEAQ. This CDR3 contains 14 residues. The CDR3 region has the DNA TGTGCCAGCAGCTTAGGGGAGGAAGTCTACGAGCAGTACGTC. This codes for CASSLGEEVYEQYV.

This chain links TRBV19 with TRBJ2-7, with D possibly TRBD2 on 5 matching bases. V gave up 5 bases and J gave up 4 bases, with 15 bases separating them. Germline CDR1 and CDR2: LNHDA and SQIVND (reference sequence). The CDR3 runs to 14 residues. CDR3 loop: CASSPGVGQYEQYV. In DNA form, the CDR3 reads TGTGCCAGTAGTCCCGGGGTGGGCCAGTACGAGCAGTACGTC.

This chain uses TRBV7-2 with TRBJ2-5; 9 bases map to TRBD1. V lost 6 bases and J lost 1; bases outside the gene matches: 9. Germline loops: CDR1 SGHTA, CDR2 FQGNSA. There are 16 residues in the CDR3. In DNA form, the CDR3 reads TGTGCCAGCAGGAACTCCCCGGGACAGGGCCAAGAGACCCAGTACTTC. Its translation is CASRNSPGQGQETQYF.

This chain connects TRBV7-9 to TRBJ1-2; D gene ambiguous. The CDR3 runs to 15 residues. Germline V gives CDR1 SEHNR, CDR2 FQNEAQ (reference sequence). Trimming pared 5 bases from V and 1 base from J, leaving 14 bases between. CDR3 amino acids: CASSLMGRGNYGYTF. The CDR3 DNA sequence: TGTGCCAGCAGCCTCATGGGTCGGGGTAACTATGGCTACACCTTC.

V usage is TRBV10-3 and J usage is TRBJ1-1; possible D gene TRBD1, 5 bases. The CDR3 is made up of 14 amino acids. CDR1 and CDR2 from the germline V gene are ENHRY and SYGVKD. V lost 3 bases, J lost 10 bases, and 18 bases lay in between. This CDR3 is CAISDPGGNSRAFF. The CDR3 DNA reads TGTGCCATCAGTGACCCCGGGGGGAACAGTAGAGCTTTCTTT.

V and J are TRBV7-9 and TRBJ1-4; 7 bases are shared with TRBD1. J was trimmed by 8 bases and V by 4 bases; bases with no gene match: 4. The CDR3 is 13 residues long. Germline V CDR1 and CDR2: SEHNR, FQNEAQ (reference sequence). Here the CDR3 DNA reads TGTGCCAGCAGCTCGGACAGGTGGGAAAAACTGTTTTTT. Protein product: CASSSDRWEKLFF. The whole variable domain, filled in from reference TRBV7-9 and TRBJ1-4, reads DTGVSQNPRHKITKRGQNVTFRCDPISEHNRLYWYRQTLGQGPEFLTYFQNEAQLEKSRLLSDRFSAERPKGSFSTLEIQRTEQGDSAMYLCASSSDRWEKLFFGSGTQLSVL.

The chain is built from TRBV2 and TRBJ1-2, with unresolved D. CDR1 is SNHLY, CDR2 FYNNEI, per germline. Trimming removed 6 bases at V and 4 bases at J, with 15 bases between. There are 14 residues in the CDR3. CDR3 sequence (DNA): TGTGCCAGCAGGGAGGCGCTTGGATCCTATGGCTACACCTTC. Translating it yields CASREALGSYGYTF.